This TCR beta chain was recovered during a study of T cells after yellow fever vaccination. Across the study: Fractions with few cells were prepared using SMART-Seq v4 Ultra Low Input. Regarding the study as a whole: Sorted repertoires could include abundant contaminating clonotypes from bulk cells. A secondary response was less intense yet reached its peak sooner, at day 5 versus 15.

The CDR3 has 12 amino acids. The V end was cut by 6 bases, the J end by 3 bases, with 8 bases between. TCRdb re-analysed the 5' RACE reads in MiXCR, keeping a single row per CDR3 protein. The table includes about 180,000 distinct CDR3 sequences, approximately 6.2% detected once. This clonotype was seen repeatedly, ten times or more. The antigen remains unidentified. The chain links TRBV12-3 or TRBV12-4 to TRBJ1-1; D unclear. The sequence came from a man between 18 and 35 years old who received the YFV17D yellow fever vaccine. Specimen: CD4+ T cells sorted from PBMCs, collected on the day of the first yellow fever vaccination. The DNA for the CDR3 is TGTGCCAGCAGGGGTATGTACACTGAAGCTTTCTTT. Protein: CASRGMYTEAFF.